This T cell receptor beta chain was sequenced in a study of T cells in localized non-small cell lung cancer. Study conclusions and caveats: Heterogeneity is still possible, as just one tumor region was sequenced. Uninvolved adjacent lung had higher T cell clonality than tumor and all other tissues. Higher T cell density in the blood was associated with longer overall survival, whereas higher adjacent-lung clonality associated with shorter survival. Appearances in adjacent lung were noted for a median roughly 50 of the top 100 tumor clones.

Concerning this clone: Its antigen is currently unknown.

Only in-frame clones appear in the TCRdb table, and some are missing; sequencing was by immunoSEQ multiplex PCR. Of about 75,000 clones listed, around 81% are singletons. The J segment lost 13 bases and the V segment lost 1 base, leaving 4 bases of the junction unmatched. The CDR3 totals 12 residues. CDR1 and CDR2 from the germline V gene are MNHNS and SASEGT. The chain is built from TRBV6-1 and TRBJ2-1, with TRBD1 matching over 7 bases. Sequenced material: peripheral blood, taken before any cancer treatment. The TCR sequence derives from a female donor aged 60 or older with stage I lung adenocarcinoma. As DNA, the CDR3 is TGTGCCAGCAGTGAAGGAGGGACAGTTCAGTTCTTC. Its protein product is CASSEGGTVQFF.